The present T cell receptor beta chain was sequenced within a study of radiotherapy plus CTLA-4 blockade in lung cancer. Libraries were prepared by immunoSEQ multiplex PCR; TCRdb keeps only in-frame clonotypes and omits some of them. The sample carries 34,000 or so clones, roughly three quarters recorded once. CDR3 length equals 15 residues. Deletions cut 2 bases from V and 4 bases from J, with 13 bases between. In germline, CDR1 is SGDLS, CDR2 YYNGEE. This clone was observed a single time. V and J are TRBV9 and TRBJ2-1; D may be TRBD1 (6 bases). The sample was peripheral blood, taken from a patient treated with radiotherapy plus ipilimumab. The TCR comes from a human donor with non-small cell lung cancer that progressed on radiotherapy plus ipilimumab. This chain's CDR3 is CASSVSGVSYNEQFF. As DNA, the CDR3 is TGTGCCAGCAGCGTTTCAGGGGTTTCATACAATGAGCAGTTCTTC.